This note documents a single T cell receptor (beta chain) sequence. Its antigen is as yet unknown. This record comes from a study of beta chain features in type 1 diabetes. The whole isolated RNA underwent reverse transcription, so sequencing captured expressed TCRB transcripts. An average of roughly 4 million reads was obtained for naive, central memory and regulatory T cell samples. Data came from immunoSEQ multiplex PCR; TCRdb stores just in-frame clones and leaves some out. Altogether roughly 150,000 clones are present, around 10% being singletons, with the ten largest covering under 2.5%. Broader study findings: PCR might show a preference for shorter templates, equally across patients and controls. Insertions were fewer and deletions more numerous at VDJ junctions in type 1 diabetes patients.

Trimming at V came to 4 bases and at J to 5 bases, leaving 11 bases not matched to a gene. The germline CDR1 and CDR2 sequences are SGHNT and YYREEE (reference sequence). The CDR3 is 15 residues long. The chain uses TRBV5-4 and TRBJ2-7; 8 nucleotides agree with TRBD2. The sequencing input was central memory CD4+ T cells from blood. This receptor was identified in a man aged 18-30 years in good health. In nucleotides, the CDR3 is TGTGCCAGCAGCCCCGCGGGGGGAAGGGGCGACGAGCAGTACTTC. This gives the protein CASSPAGGRGDEQYF. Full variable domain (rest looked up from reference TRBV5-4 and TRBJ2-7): ETGVTQSPTHLIKTRGQQVTLRCSSQSGHNTVSWYQQALGQGPQFIFQYYREEENGRGNFPPRFSGLQFPNYSSELNVNALELDDSALYLCASSPAGGRGDEQYFGPGTRLTVT.